This record covers a single TCR beta chain. The antigen is unknown. This entry is derived from a study of T-cell memory formation after mild COVID-19. Germline CDR1 reads SNHLY; CDR2 reads FYNNEI. This CDR3 is built from 14 residues. V gave up 10 bases and J gave up 2 bases, with 17 bases separating them. Findings and caveats of the study: The CD4+ clones that contracted clustered mainly within CM and EM, and the CD8+ clones concentrated in EMRA.

TCRdb processed the 5' RACE reads anew with MiXCR; each CDR3 protein has one entry. Among around 400,000 distinct CDR3 sequences listed, 20% to 25% were seen once. The chain carries TRBV2 and TRBJ1-2; no definite D call. The sequencing sample was made of PBMCs or a T cell subset sorted from them (not recorded which). The source is an adult woman who had mild COVID-19 (a few samples of this study predate the infection). Cell type and time point are not known. The CDR3 reads CATSYLAPNYGYTF. The CDR3 nucleotides read TGTGCCACCTCATACTTAGCACCCAACTATGGCTACACCTTC.